This T cell receptor beta chain was captured by sequencing in a study of T cells in Graves' hyperthyroidism and ophthalmopathy. The study, taken as a whole, reports: Stable hyperthyroidism was separated from ophthalmopathy by a model based on 13 V-J features.

RNA transcripts provided the source from which TCR beta CDR3 regions were amplified. HTBI primers were used for first-round RT-PCR of the TCR CDR3. TCRdb independently ran MiXCR on the multiplex PCR reads; one entry per CDR3 protein. The data show over 120,000 distinct CDR3 sequences, with roughly a fifth seen just once and about 67% held by the top ten. The CDR3 contains 11 residues. CDR1 DFQATT and CDR2 SNEGSKA come from the germline V gene (reference sequence). V lost 3 bases and J lost 6; bases outside the gene matches: 0. This clonotype was counted at least ten times. Its antigen is undetermined. Sequenced material: blood. The source is a woman in her forties or fifties with Graves' hyperthyroidism that later progressed to Graves' ophthalmopathy. This chain joins TRBV20-1 and TRBJ2-3, with TRBD2 matching over 7 bases. The CDR3: CSARTSDTQYF. For the CDR3, the DNA is TGCAGTGCTAGGACTAGCGATACGCAGTATTTT.